Described below is a single T cell receptor beta chain sequence and its context. This sample was included in a study of blood T cell repertoires in COVID-19. Study summary: The origin of the acute and convalescent COVID-19 samples was the United States, Italy and Spain.

Produced via immunoSEQ multiplex PCR; TCRdb's table is partial and in-frame only. Here the sample spans about 220,000 clones, about 91% being singletons. Germline CDR1 reads LGHNA; CDR2 reads YSLEER. V was pared by 4 bases and J by 2 bases, with 7 bases of the junction left unmatched. The CDR3 runs to 15 residues. The genes are TRBV4-3 and TRBJ1-2, with TRBD1 identical over 7 bases. The receptor's source is a woman in her fifties or sixties with acute COVID-19. The sequenced material came from PBMCs or T cells enriched from blood (not recorded which). CDR3 sequence reads: CASSRALDRNYGYTF. As DNA, the CDR3 is TGCGCCAGCAGCCGCGCCTTGGACAGGAACTATGGCTACACCTTC.